Below, 9 T cell receptor beta chains from the same sample are listed, as sequenced in a study of blood T cell repertoires in COVID-19. Assay: immunoSEQ multiplex PCR; the TCRdb copy retains only in-frame clones and omits some. The sample lists 250,000 to 350,000 clones, about 88% occurring once. Sequencing used peripheral blood. The receptor source for this set is a woman aged 60-75 years with acute or convalescent COVID-19.

The chain recombines TRBV5-1 with TRBJ2-2; TRBD2 matches at 13 bases. Per the germline V gene, CDR1 is SGHRS and CDR2 is YFSETQ. The CDR3 loop spans 18 amino acids. Losses at the gene ends were 0 bases for V and 4 bases for J; bases not matched to a gene: 6. CDR3 sequence reads: CASSLELAGGPSTGELFF. For the CDR3, the DNA is TGCGCCAGCAGCTTGGAACTAGCGGGGGGGCCGAGCACCGGGGAGCTGTTTTTT.

The chain couples TRBV15 to TRBJ2-1, with D tentatively TRBD1 (7 bases). The CDR3 is 16 residues long. V lost 0 bases and J lost 0, with 9 bases in between. CDR1 and CDR2 from the germline V gene are LNHNV and YYDKDF (reference sequence). The CDR3 region has the DNA TGTGCCACCAGCAGAGACAGGGGGGCCTCCTACAATGAGCAGTTCTTC. This sequence encodes CATSRDRGASYNEQFF.

The CDR3 spells CAWGGQLYSNQPQHF. Written as DNA, the CDR3 is TGTGCCTGGGGTGGACAGTTATATAGCAATCAGCCCCAGCATTTT. The rearrangement joins TRBV30 to TRBJ1-5; a possible D gene is TRBD1 (6 bases). V was trimmed by 5 bases and J by 0 bases, leaving 14 bases between them. CDR1 and CDR2 from the germline V gene are GTSNPN and SVGIG (reference sequence). This CDR3 is 15 amino acids long. The full variable domain, with the rest looked up from reference TRBV30 and TRBJ1-5, is SQTIHQWPATLVQPVGSPLSLECTVEGTSNPNLYWYRQAAGRGLQLLFYSVGIGQISSEVPQNLSASRPQDRQFILSSKKLLLSDSGFYLCAWGGQLYSNQPQHFGDGTRLSIL.

The chain has TRBV29-1 and TRBJ2-1; D ambiguous. V was pared by 3 bases and J by 7 bases, with 13 bases between. The CDR3 extends over 13 amino acids. Germline-derived CDR1 and CDR2 are SQVTM and ANQGSEA. The chain's CDR3 is CSVEGYSFNEQFF. CDR3 DNA sequence: TGCAGCGTTGAGGGCTACAGCTTTAATGAGCAGTTCTTC.

This clone was counted once. The CDR3 here is CASSVGGELGANVLTF. DNA for the CDR3: TGTGCCAGCAGCGTAGGTGGGGAGTTAGGGGCCAACGTCCTGACTTTC. The rearrangement joins TRBV9 to TRBJ2-6, with D perhaps matching TRBD2 (5 bases). Germline CDR1 reads SGDLS; CDR2 reads YYNGEE. The germline V and J ends were trimmed by 0 bases and 4 bases, with 11 bases remaining between them. This CDR3 region has 16 residues.

V usage is TRBV5-4 and J usage is TRBJ2-6; 14 bases agree with TRBD2. V was pared by 6 bases and J by 4 bases, with 6 bases of the junction left unmatched. Looked up from germline, CDR1 is SGHNT and CDR2 is YYREEE (reference sequence). CDR3 length: 17 residues. The CDR3 protein is CASIPGLAGAGANVLTF. The CDR3 DNA sequence: TGTGCCAGCATCCCGGGACTAGCGGGAGCCGGGGCCAACGTCCTGACTTTC.

The chain carries TRBV6-5 and TRBJ1-6, with a tentative D call TRBD1 (6 bases). The length of the CDR3 is 14 residues. CDR1 and CDR2 from the germline V gene are MNHEY and SVGAGI. V lost 6 bases and J lost 7, with 13 bases in between. CDR3 amino acids: CASSHLQGNSPLHF. The CDR3, as DNA: TGTGCCAGCAGCCACCTCCAGGGGAATTCACCCCTCCACTTT.

The rearrangement links TRBV5-1 to TRBJ2-3; D is possibly TRBD2 (6 bases). V dropped 1 base and J dropped 5 bases, with 8 bases sitting between them. The CDR3 contains 13 residues. The germline gives CDR1 SGHRS, CDR2 YFSETQ. CDR3 in DNA: TGCGCCAGCAGCTTGCCGGGGGAAGATACGCAGTATTTT. It translates to CASSLPGEDTQYF.

This sequence joins TRBV4-1 and TRBJ2-3; the match to TRBD1 covers 8 bases. CDR1 is MGHRA and CDR2 is YSYEKL in the germline V gene. There are 16 residues in the CDR3. J was trimmed by 1 base and V by 0 bases; bases with no gene match: 3. CDR3 DNA sequence: TGCGCCAGCAGCCAAGACGGGGACAGGCGCACAGATACGCAGTATTTT. It specifies CASSQDGDRRTDTQYF.